This T cell receptor (beta chain) originates from a study of shared clonotypes between healthy human individuals. Here immunoSEQ multiplex PCR was the method, and the copy in TCRdb shows in-frame clones only, minus some. This sample has fewer than 600,000 clones, with 60% to 80% found just once. This clonotype was obtained from a middle-aged woman in good health. Some clones in this sample may be carry-over from other donors' samples. The sequenced sample consisted of PBMCs.

DNA of the CDR3: TGTGCCAGTAGCAAAACTCGGACAGGGGACCAGCCCCAGCATTTT. Protein sequence: CASSKTRTGDQPQHF. The V and J genes are TRBV19 and TRBJ1-5, with 9 nucleotides matching TRBD1. Germline CDR1 LNHDA, CDR2 SQIVND (reference sequence). Trimming at V came to 6 bases and at J to 7 bases, leaving 10 bases not matched to a gene. This CDR3 has 15 amino acids.